A single sample is the source of the 11 T cell receptor beta chains below, sequenced in a study of blood T cells in healthy people across ages. It was with a sample-barcoded 5' primer and a J-beta primer mix that a second PCR of roughly 7 to 12 cycles was run. TCRdb re-called the 5' RACE reads with MiXCR, one entry per CDR3 protein. The table records hundreds of thousands of distinct CDR3 sequences, more than 40% of them present only once. Input material: blood. The receptors stem from a woman in her sixties in good health.

The chain joins TRBV7-3 to TRBJ2-2; D unclear. V lost 4 bases and J 4 bases, leaving 13 bases between the germline ends. The CDR3 contains 15 residues. Germline V gives CDR1 SGHTA, CDR2 FQGTGA. CDR3 sequence reads: CASSSLNSGTGELFF. DNA of the CDR3: TGTGCCAGCAGCTCTCTTAATTCGGGCACCGGGGAGCTGTTTTTT.

The rearrangement uses TRBV28 and TRBJ2-5; D perhaps matches TRBD2 (5 bases). The germline CDR1 and CDR2 sequences are MDHEN and SYDVKM. This CDR3 has 14 amino acids. V dropped 1 base and J dropped 5 bases, with 11 bases sitting between them. The DNA of the CDR3 is TGTGCCAGCAGTTTATACCGCGGGTTCGAGACCCAGTACTTC. Its translation: CASSLYRGFETQYF.

In its sample, this clonotype was seen a few times. The chain has TRBV21-1 and TRBJ2-5; the table's D call TRBD1 went unverified against the DNA. TRBV21-1 is noted as a pseudogene. CDR3 length equals 15 residues. CDR3: CASSPRSGGWETQYF. The CDR3 DNA follows: TGTGCCAGCAGCCCCCGTTCGGGGGGATGGGAGACCCAGTACTTC.

The rearrangement joins TRBV12-3 or TRBV12-4 to TRBJ1-5; D uncertain. This CDR3 comprises 14 residues. Between the trimmed V and J ends, which lost 7 bases and 3 bases, there was a span of 13 bases. CDR3 amino acids: CASMGMGPNQPQHF. The CDR3 coding sequence is TGTGCCAGCATGGGAATGGGCCCCAATCAGCCCCAGCATTTT.

About this clonotype itself: A much bigger clone sits one base away, suggesting this may be a read error. The rearrangement uses TRBV4-3 and TRBJ1-1; D might be TRBD1 (5 bases). V dropped 8 bases and J dropped 1 base, with 14 bases sitting between them. This CDR3 region has 14 residues. Germline loops: CDR1 LGHNA, CDR2 YSLEER. This chain's CDR3 is CASAQTESNTEAFF. DNA for the CDR3: TGCGCCAGCGCTCAGACAGAGTCGAACACTGAAGCTTTCTTT.

This chain joins TRBV6-6 and TRBJ2-7, with TRBD2 identical over 11 bases. Per the germline V gene, CDR1 is MNHNY and CDR2 is SVGAGI (reference sequence). This CDR3 is 16 amino acids long. Unmatched junction bases numbered 9, after V lost 6 bases and J lost 2 bases. The CDR3 spells CASSPNPTSGTYEQYF. CDR3 in DNA: TGTGCCAGCAGCCCGAACCCGACTAGCGGGACCTACGAGCAGTACTTC.

The V and J genes are TRBV20-1 and TRBJ2-3; 12 bases agree with TRBD2. The ends lost 1 base at V and 4 bases at J; junction bases unmatched: 9. This CDR3 is 17 amino acids long. Germline CDR1 and CDR2: DFQATT and SNEGSKA (reference sequence). Here the CDR3 reads CSARALAGGPMADTQYF. CDR3 sequence (DNA): TGCAGTGCTAGAGCGCTAGCGGGAGGGCCAATGGCAGATACGCAGTATTTT.

This clonotype was seen just once. The gene calls are TRBV28 and TRBJ1-2; D remains unclear. The V end was cut by 5 bases, the J end by 5 bases, with 18 bases between. This CDR3 has 15 residues. Germline CDR1 and CDR2: MDHEN and SYDVKM. The chain's CDR3 is CASSLALTVGYGYTF. The CDR3 region has the DNA TGTGCCAGCAGTCTCGCCTTGACGGTTGGGTATGGCTACACCTTC.

This clonotype was seen many times. This chain connects TRBV4-2 to TRBJ2-4; no firm D call. CDR1 and CDR2 (germline): LGHNA, YNFKEQ. The CDR3 runs 16 residues. V shed 0 bases and J shed 2 bases, with 11 bases lying between them. Written as DNA, the CDR3 is TGTGCCAGCAGCCAAGAGCCGCTTGGAACCAAAAACATTCAGTACTTC. This encodes CASSQEPLGTKNIQYF.

This rearrangement joins TRBV19 to TRBJ2-3; TRBD2 is a possible D gene (7 bases). This CDR3 has 14 residues. V was clipped by 8 bases and J by 5 bases, with 17 bases between them. Germline-derived CDR1 and CDR2 are LNHDA and SQIVND (reference sequence). CDR3 residues: CASGGGGRGDTQYF. The CDR3 DNA sequence: TGTGCCAGTGGGGGGGGCGGGAGAGGAGATACGCAGTATTTT. The full variable domain, rest sourced from reference TRBV19 and TRBJ2-3, is DGGITQSPKYLFRKEGQNVTLSCEQNLNHDAMYWYRQDPGQGLRLIYYSQIVNDFQKGDIAEGYSVSREKKESFPLTVTSAQKNPTAFYLCASGGGGRGDTQYFGPGTRLTVL.

The V and J genes are TRBV6-2 or TRBV6-3 and TRBJ2-1, with D possibly TRBD1 on 7 matching bases. The J call may be faulty, since TRBJ2-7 better matches the DNA end. The CDR3 contains 16 residues. CDR1 and CDR2 (germline): MNHEY, SVGEGT. CDR3 protein: CASTSGGAGGWDEQYF. DNA of the CDR3: TGTGCCAGCACCTCCGGAGGGGCAGGGGGGTGGGATGAGCAGTACTTC.